This TCR beta chain was profiled in a study of a mutant IDH1 vaccine in newly diagnosed glioma. Study information: Patients received eight vaccinations in weeks 1, 3, 5, 7, 11, 15, 19, 23. Previous treatment comprised radiotherapy, temozolomide, or both, mostly both.

Clones were sequenced by immunoSEQ multiplex PCR, and TCRdb holds only the in-frame ones, with some missing. The sample contains roughly 120,000 clones, roughly nine tenths of which appear only once. Concerning this clone: The antigen remains undetermined.

Noted time point: week 11, during vaccination. One vaccine dose held 300 ug of mutant IDH1 20-mer peptide and came with topical imiquimod. The CDR3 spans 18 residues. J lost 0 bases, V lost 7 bases, and 6 bases had no gene match. The germline gives CDR1 WSHSY, CDR2 SAAADI. The chain combines TRBV10-2 with TRBJ2-1; 16 bases are a match to TRBD2. The origin of this receptor is a woman between 50 and 59 years old with glioma. The sample in question was PBMCs, obtained from a glioma patient whose treatment included an IDH1 peptide vaccine. CDR3 loop: CASKGGLAGGSSYNEQFF. CDR3 in DNA: TGCGCCAGCAAAGGGGGACTAGCGGGAGGGAGCTCCTACAATGAGCAGTTCTTC.